The 29 T cell receptor beta chains presented below share a single source sample, sequenced in a study of blood T cell repertoires in COVID-19. Sequenced by immunoSEQ multiplex PCR; TCRdb stores in-frame clones only, minus some. The sample carries some 240,000 clones, 75% to 85% recorded once. What was sequenced was peripheral blood. The receptors stem from a woman in her thirties or forties who had recovered from COVID-19.

The chain joins TRBV2 to TRBJ1-1; 8 bases are shared with TRBD1. Germline CDR1 is SNHLY and CDR2 is FYNNEI. The CDR3 consists of 13 residues. The trim removed 9 bases at V and 5 bases at J, leaving 8 bases unmatched. The CDR3 bases are TGTGCCAGTTGTTACGGACAGGGAACTGAAGCTTTCTTT. This gives the protein CASCYGQGTEAFF. Full variable domain (remainder filled in from reference TRBV2 and TRBJ1-1): EPEVTQTPSHQVTQMGQEVILRCVPISNHLYFYWYRQILGQKVEFLVSFYNNEISEKSEIFDDQFSVERPDGSNFTLKIRSTKLEDSAMYFCASCYGQGTEAFFGQGTRLTVV.

The chain combines TRBV2 with TRBJ1-6; 7 bases align to TRBD1. The CDR3 totals 12 residues. CDR1 SNHLY and CDR2 FYNNEI come from the germline V gene. V dropped 3 bases and J dropped 16; count of bases not matched to a gene: 6. DNA of the CDR3: TGTGCCAGCAGTGACCCTGGACAGGTACTCCACTTT. As protein: CASSDPGQVLHF.

The V call is TRBV19, the J call TRBJ2-1, with 7 bases identical to TRBD1. This CDR3 is 12 amino acids long. Trimming cost V 8 bases and J 9 bases; bases outside gene matches: 7. In germline, CDR1 is LNHDA, CDR2 SQIVND (reference sequence). The CDR3 nucleotides read TGTGCCAGTCAAGACAGGGTGTTTGAGCAGTTCTTC. As protein: CASQDRVFEQFF.

V gene TRBV2 combines with J gene TRBJ2-3, with TRBD2 matching 10 bases. The CDR3 has 15 amino acids. The trim removed 6 bases at V and 2 bases at J, leaving 5 bases unmatched. The germline gives CDR1 SNHLY, CDR2 FYNNEI. The DNA of the CDR3 is TGTGCCAGCAGGTTCCTAGCGGGGGACACAGATACGCAGTATTTT. It specifies CASRFLAGDTDTQYF.

The gene calls are TRBV20-1 and TRBJ1-2; possibly TRBD1 for D (5 bases). Germline-derived CDR1 and CDR2 are DFQATT and SNEGSKA (reference sequence). The V and J ends lost 5 bases and 8 bases respectively, with 9 bases between them. The CDR3 is 10 amino acids. This CDR3 reads CSAQGNGYTF. CDR3 DNA sequence: TGCAGTGCTCAGGGAAACGGCTACACCTTC.

The chain uses TRBV18 and TRBJ1-2, with unresolved D. Germline CDR1 and CDR2: KGHSH and LQKENI. V was cut by 1 base and J by 7 bases, with 16 bases left in between. The CDR3 runs 15 residues. This chain's CDR3 is CASSPLELKFGGYTF. The CDR3 DNA follows: TGTGCCAGCTCACCACTCGAGTTAAAGTTCGGTGGCTACACCTTC. The full variable domain, its missing parts supplied by reference TRBV18 and TRBJ1-2, is NAGVMQNPRHLVRRRGQEARLRCSPMKGHSHVYWYRQLPEEGLKFMVYLQKENIIDESGMPKERFSAEFPKEGPSILRIQQVVRGDSAAYFCASSPLELKFGGYTFGSGTRLTVV.

The V and J genes are TRBV6-5 and TRBJ2-3, with TRBD2 as a possible D gene (5 bases). V lost 6 bases and J lost 1, with 14 bases in between. The V gene's germline CDR1 is MNHEY and CDR2 SVGAGI. This CDR3 is built from 15 residues. The CDR3 nucleotides are TGTGCCAGCAGCATTAGCGTGGCTGGCACAGATACGCAGTATTTT. This codes for CASSISVAGTDTQYF.

The chain uses TRBV4-3 and TRBJ1-2, with D unclear. CDR1 LGHNA and CDR2 YSLEER come from the germline V gene. V lost 1 base and J lost 4, with 16 bases in between. The CDR3 covers 16 residues. The CDR3: CASSQAAGDPSYGYTF. CDR3 coding DNA: TGCGCCAGCAGCCAAGCGGCAGGCGACCCTTCCTATGGCTACACCTTC.

The count of this clone is one. The chain uses TRBV7-8 and TRBJ1-2; D is unclear. The CDR3 totals 14 residues. Trimming took 1 base from V and 2 from J, leaving 8 bases between them. The germline CDR1 and CDR2 sequences are SGHVS and FQNEAQ. The CDR3 nucleotides read TGTGCCAGCAGCTTAGGCAGCGCCAACTATGGCTACACCTTC. It encodes CASSLGSANYGYTF. The full variable domain, rest sourced from reference TRBV7-8 and TRBJ1-2, is GAGVSQSPRYKVAKRGQDVALRCDPISGHVSLFWYQQALGQGPEFLTYFQNEAQLDKSGLPSDRFFAERPEGSVSTLKIQRTQQEDSAVYLCASSLGSANYGYTFGSGTRLTVV.

V and J are TRBV20-1 and TRBJ2-3; D is possibly TRBD2 (6 bases). The V gene lost 3 bases and the J gene lost 1 base, with 17 bases spanning the gap. Germline CDR1 reads DFQATT; CDR2 reads SNEGSKA (reference sequence). The CDR3 runs 16 residues. The CDR3 coding sequence is TGCAGTGCTAGTGGGTCTAGCGAGTCTGGCACAGATACGCAGTATTTT. Translated: CSASGSSESGTDTQYF.

On this clone: No DNA is shown, since the ends of the CDR3 on it are uncertain; the CDR3 is the one TCRdb lists. V gene TRBV21-1 combines with J gene TRBJ1-2; the DNA was not compared with TRBD1, the D call given in the table. TRBV21-1 is classified as a pseudogene. The CDR3 is 15 residues long, ends included. The CDR3 reads CASSKVGQGNYGYTF.

CDR3 sequence: CASSPQGGAGQETQYF. CDR3 nucleotides: TGTGCCAGCTCACCACAAGGAGGGGCCGGCCAAGAGACCCAGTACTTC. The genes are TRBV18 and TRBJ2-5; a possible D gene is TRBD2 (6 bases). The V end lost 1 base, the J end lost 1 base, and 13 bases lay between the germline ends. CDR1 is KGHSH and CDR2 is LQKENI in the germline V gene. The CDR3 extends over 16 amino acids.

The chain employs TRBV6-5 and TRBJ2-7, with D possibly TRBD2 on 6 matching bases. Germline V CDR1 and CDR2: MNHEY, SVGAGI. The ends were cut back, 7 bases at V and 2 bases at J, with 15 bases in the middle. The CDR3 has 14 amino acids. The CDR3 region has the DNA TGTGCCAGCACCCCGGGACTCCAAACCTACGAGCAGTACTTC. This gives the protein CASTPGLQTYEQYF.

The chain has TRBV6-2 or TRBV6-3 and TRBJ2-7, with a possible D match to TRBD2 (5 bases). CDR3 size: 14 residues. V dropped 5 bases and J dropped 2 bases, with 13 bases sitting between them. Germline assignment: CDR1 MNHEY and CDR2 SVGEGT. In nucleotides, the CDR3 is TGTGCCAGCAGTCAAGGACCCGGGACCTACGAGCAGTACTTC. It translates to CASSQGPGTYEQYF.

The chain uses TRBV28 and TRBJ1-4; D uncertain. V was shortened by 5 bases and J by 0 bases, with 10 bases between the two germline ends. Germline-derived CDR1 and CDR2 are MDHEN and SYDVKM. CDR3 length: 15 residues. CDR3 nucleotides: TGTGCCAGCAGTCTACCTCAATCAACTAATGAAAAACTGTTTTTT. Protein sequence: CASSLPQSTNEKLFF.

The chain carries TRBV6-5 and TRBJ2-3; tentative D call: TRBD1 (6 bases). Germline CDR1 is MNHEY and CDR2 is SVGAGI. V was cut by 4 bases and J by 2 bases, with 13 bases left in between. The CDR3 spans 15 residues. The CDR3 reads CASSFYRVATDTQYF. In DNA form, the CDR3 reads TGTGCCAGCAGTTTCTACAGGGTTGCCACAGATACGCAGTATTTT.

The chain employs TRBV18 and TRBJ1-2, with 9 bases fitting TRBD1. The CDR3 is made up of 14 amino acids. The germline gives CDR1 KGHSH, CDR2 LQKENI. Unmatched junction bases numbered 6, after V lost 3 bases and J lost 7 bases. The CDR3 bases are TGTGCCAGCTCACCCGCACAGGGGGCGACTGGCTACACCTTC. Translation: CASSPAQGATGYTF.

The chain employs TRBV5-4 and TRBJ2-7; tentative D call: TRBD2 (5 bases). The ends were cut back, 4 bases at V and 6 bases at J, with 11 bases in the middle. Germline V CDR1 and CDR2: SGHNT, YYREEE (reference sequence). The CDR3 is made up of 12 amino acids. The CDR3 is CASSLGVGEQYF. Written as DNA, the CDR3 is TGTGCCAGCAGCCTCGGGGTGGGCGAGCAGTACTTC.

This chain uses TRBV5-1 with TRBJ1-1; D is ambiguous. Trimming removed 0 bases at V and 4 bases at J, with 7 bases between. This CDR3 contains 13 residues. Germline CDR1 SGHRS, CDR2 YFSETQ. CDR3 loop: CASSLGALTEAFF. CDR3 DNA sequence: TGCGCCAGCAGCTTGGGGGCCCTCACTGAAGCTTTCTTT.

The V call is TRBV13, the J call TRBJ2-7, with D possibly TRBD2 on 6 matching bases. Trimming cost V 2 bases and J 2 bases, with 7 bases left between them. CDR1 PRHDT and CDR2 FYEKMQ come from the germline V gene (reference sequence). This CDR3 contains 13 residues. The CDR3 DNA follows: TGTGCCAGCAGCTTATGGGGGGCCTACGAGCAGTACTTC. Its protein is CASSLWGAYEQYF.

There are a few counts of this clone. The chain couples TRBV10-3 to TRBJ2-7; 9 positions agree with TRBD2. Germline V lookup: CDR1 ENHRY, CDR2 SYGVKD. The CDR3 loop spans 15 amino acids. The V segment lost 2 bases and the J segment 0 bases; nucleotides outside the gene matches: 2. CDR3 residues: CAISELAGSSYEQYF. DNA of the CDR3: TGTGCCATCAGTGAGCTAGCGGGGAGCTCCTACGAGCAGTACTTC.

In its sample, this clone was seen a few times. The rearrangement uses TRBV7-2 and TRBJ1-6, with TRBD1 matching 9 bases. Germline loops: CDR1 SGHTA, CDR2 FQGNSA. The CDR3 length is 18 residues. V was pared by 1 base and J by 0 bases, with 4 bases of the junction left unmatched. The DNA for the CDR3 is TGTGCCAGCAGCTTAGAGGGACAGGGAAGCTCCTATAATTCACCCCTCCACTTT. Its translation: CASSLEGQGSSYNSPLHF.

CDR3 sequence reads: CASSSARGSEAFF. CDR3 DNA sequence: TGTGCCAGCAGTAGCGCCCGGGGGTCTGAAGCTTTCTTT. This chain joins TRBV27 and TRBJ1-1; TRBD1 might be the D (5 bases). CDR1 is MNHEY, CDR2 SMNVEV, per germline (reference sequence). The CDR3 has 13 amino acids. V gave up 5 bases and J gave up 6 bases, with 13 bases separating them.

The chain carries TRBV7-6 and TRBJ2-3; the match to TRBD2 covers 7 bases. From germline, CDR1 is SGHVS and CDR2 FNYEAQ. The CDR3 covers 16 residues. The V and J ends lost 7 bases and 5 bases, in that order; junction bases with no gene match: 15. The CDR3 protein is CASIRAAGRGGDTQYF. In nucleotides, the CDR3 is TGTGCCAGCATCCGTGCAGCGGGGCGCGGCGGAGATACGCAGTATTTT.

This clone was seen a few times. The V gene is TRBV5-1, the J gene TRBJ1-5; D is uncertain. Looked up from germline, CDR1 is SGHRS and CDR2 is YFSETQ. Between the trimmed V and J ends, which lost 0 bases and 1 base, there was a span of 5 bases. There are 14 residues in the CDR3. In DNA form, the CDR3 reads TGCGCCAGCAGCTTGGACGGGAGCAATCAGCCCCAGCATTTT. This encodes CASSLDGSNQPQHF.

The CDR3 protein is CASSLRPRGTDTQYF. CDR3 nucleotide sequence: TGCGCCAGCAGCTTACGACCCCGGGGTACAGATACGCAGTATTTT. V usage is TRBV5-1 and J usage is TRBJ2-3, with D maybe TRBD2 (5 bases). CDR3 length: 15 amino acids. The germline V gene encodes CDR1 SGHRS and CDR2 YFSETQ. V lost 2 bases and J lost 3, with 13 bases in between. Full variable domain (outside the CDR3, taken from reference TRBV5-1 and TRBJ2-3): KAGVTQTPRYLIKTRGQQVTLSCSPISGHRSVSWYQQTPGQGLQFLFEYFSETQRNKGNFPGRFSGRQFSNSRSEMNVSTLELGDSALYLCASSLRPRGTDTQYFGPGTRLTVL.

This clone is a singleton in its sample. J is TRBJ2-3 and V is TRBV5-1; the D gene is possibly TRBD2 (5 bases). The CDR3 runs 15 residues. Trimming took 0 bases from V and 2 from J, leaving 10 bases between them. Germline V gene lookup returns CDR1 SGHRS and CDR2 YFSETQ. The CDR3, as DNA: TGCGCCAGCAGCTTGGGGACTCGAGTCACAGATACGCAGTATTTT. It codes for CASSLGTRVTDTQYF.

The chain links TRBV4-3 to TRBJ1-2, with no clear D. Trimming left V 0 bases short and J 6 bases short, with 14 bases between. The length of the CDR3 is 15 residues. Germline V CDR1 and CDR2: LGHNA, YSLEER. The CDR3 here is CASSQEPTGFDGYTF. DNA of the CDR3: TGCGCCAGCAGCCAAGAGCCGACTGGGTTCGATGGCTACACCTTC.

This chain connects TRBV9 to TRBJ1-4; D is possibly TRBD1 (5 bases). The CDR3 contains 14 residues. Trimming cost V 7 bases and J 5 bases, with 15 bases left between them. In germline, CDR1 is SGDLS, CDR2 YYNGEE. DNA for the CDR3: TGTGCCAGCGGGCAGGGAGGTCAAAATGAAAAACTGTTTTTT. This gives the protein CASGQGGQNEKLFF.